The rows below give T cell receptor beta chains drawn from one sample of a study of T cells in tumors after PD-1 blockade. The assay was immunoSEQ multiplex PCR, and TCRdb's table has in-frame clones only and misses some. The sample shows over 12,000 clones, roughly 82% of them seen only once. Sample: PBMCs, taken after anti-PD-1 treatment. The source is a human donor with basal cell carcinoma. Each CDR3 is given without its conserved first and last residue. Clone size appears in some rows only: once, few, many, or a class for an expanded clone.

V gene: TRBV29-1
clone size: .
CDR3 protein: SVEDRHIYTDTQY

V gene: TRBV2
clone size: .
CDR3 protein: PRSEGGAREGSSYNEQF

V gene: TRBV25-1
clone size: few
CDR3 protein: ASTPGPGGEQF

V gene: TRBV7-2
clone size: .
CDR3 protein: ASSLVNAGELF

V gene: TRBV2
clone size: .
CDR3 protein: ACCYGGAGLGSSYNEQF

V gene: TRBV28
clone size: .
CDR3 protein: ASSFGMGRWGIAADTEAF

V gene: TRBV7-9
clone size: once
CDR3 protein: ASSMDTQY

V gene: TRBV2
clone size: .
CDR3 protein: ASSGAPGQGGITGELF

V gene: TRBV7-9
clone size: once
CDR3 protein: ASSKQGLDGYT

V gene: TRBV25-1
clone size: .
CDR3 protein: ASSEPGQEQF

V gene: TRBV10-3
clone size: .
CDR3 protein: AISDGQGFAGELF

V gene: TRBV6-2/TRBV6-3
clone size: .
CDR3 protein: ASSYNQLAEADTQY

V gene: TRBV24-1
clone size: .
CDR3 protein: ATSYRDEQF

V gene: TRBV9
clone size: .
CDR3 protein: ASSVAVGEETQY

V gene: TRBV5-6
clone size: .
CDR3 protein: ASIHTSGGATGELF

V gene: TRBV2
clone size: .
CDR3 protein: PSCHGGAREGSSYNEQF

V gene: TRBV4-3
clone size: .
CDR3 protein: ASSRVYNPNEQF

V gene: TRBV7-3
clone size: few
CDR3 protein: ASSLKGGRQASTNTGELF

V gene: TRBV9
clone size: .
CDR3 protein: ASSVSRLAGRQETQY

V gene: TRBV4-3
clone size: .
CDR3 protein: ASSQDLTDRVNYNEQF

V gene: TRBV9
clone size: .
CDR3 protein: ASSVEQGAYLSEAF

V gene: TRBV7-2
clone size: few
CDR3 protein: ASSPGQRLYGYT

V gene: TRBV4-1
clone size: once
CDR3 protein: ASSQAGRASEQY

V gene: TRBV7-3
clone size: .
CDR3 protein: ASSRGQGLQETQY

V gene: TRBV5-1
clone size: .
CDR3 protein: ASSPPVNTGELF

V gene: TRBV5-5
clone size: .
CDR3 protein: ASSLGLAGGPEGEQF

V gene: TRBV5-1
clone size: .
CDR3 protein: ASSYEGSGARVEQF

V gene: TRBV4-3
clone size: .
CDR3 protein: ASSHRQGWEKLF

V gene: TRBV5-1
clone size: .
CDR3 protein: ASSPREQY

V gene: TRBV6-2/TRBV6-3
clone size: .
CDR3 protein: ASSLRQGGFLETQY

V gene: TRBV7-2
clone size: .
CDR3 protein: ASSLEDRVEQPQH

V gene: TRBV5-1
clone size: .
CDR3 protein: ASSWDSGNTIY

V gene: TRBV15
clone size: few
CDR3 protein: ATSREGNYGYT

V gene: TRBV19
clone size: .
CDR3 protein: ASSIATVGIYGYT

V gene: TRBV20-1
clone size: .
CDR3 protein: SASKGGGDLLVNQPQH

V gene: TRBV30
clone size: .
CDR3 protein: AWSVRGSMTDTQY

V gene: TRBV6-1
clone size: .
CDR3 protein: ASSETWTGGYNEQF

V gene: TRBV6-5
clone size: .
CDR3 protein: ASSNQDRPYQPQH

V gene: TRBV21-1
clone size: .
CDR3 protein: ASSKVEDYLLRRY

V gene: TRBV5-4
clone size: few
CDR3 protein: ASSPFASGVTDTQY

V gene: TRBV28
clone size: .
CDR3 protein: ASSPVPSNQPQH